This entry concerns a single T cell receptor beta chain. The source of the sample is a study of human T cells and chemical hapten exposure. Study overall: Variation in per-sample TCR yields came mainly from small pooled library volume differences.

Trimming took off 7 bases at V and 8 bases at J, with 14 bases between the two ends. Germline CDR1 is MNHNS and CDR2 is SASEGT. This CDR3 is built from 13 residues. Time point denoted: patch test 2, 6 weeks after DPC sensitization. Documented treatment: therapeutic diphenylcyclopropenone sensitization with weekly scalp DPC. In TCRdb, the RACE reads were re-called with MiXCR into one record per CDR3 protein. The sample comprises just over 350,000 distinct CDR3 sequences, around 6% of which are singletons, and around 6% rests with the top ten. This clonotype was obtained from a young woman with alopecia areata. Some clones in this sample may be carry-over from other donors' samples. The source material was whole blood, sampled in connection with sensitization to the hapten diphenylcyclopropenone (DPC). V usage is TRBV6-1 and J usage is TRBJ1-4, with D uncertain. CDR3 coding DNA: TGTGCCAGCAAGTTTTTGGATTCGGAAAAACTGTTTTTT. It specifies CASKFLDSEKLFF.